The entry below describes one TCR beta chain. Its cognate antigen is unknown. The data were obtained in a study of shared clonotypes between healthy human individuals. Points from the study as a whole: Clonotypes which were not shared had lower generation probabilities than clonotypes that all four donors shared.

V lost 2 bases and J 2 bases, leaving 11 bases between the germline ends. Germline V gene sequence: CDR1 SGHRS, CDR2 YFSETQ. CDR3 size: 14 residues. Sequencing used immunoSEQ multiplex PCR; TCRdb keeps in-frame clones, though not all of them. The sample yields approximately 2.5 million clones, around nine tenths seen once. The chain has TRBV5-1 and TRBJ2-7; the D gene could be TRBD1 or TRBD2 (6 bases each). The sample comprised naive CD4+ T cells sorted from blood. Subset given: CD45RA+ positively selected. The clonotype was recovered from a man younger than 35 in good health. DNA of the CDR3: TGCGCCAGCAGCTTCGGAGGGGGGCCCTACGAGCAGTACTTC. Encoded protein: CASSFGGGPYEQYF.